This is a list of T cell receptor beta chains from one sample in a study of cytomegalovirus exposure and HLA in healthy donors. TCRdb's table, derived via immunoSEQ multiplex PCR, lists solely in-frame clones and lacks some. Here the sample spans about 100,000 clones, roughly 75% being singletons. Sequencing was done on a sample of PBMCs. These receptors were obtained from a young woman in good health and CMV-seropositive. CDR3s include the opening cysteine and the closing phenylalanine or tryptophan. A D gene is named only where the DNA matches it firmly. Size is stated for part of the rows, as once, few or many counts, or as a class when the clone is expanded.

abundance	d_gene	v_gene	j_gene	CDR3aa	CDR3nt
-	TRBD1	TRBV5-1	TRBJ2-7	CASSDRDRGYEQYF	TGCGCCAGCAGCGACAGGGACAGGGGCTACGAGCAGTACTTC
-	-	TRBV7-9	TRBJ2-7	CASSPGGFPYEQYF	TGTGCCAGCAGCCCTGGGGGGTTCCCCTACGAGCAGTACTTC
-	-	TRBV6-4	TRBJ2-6	CASSDSTTGANVLTF	TGTGCCAGCAGTGACTCGACTACTGGGGCCAACGTCCTGACTTTC
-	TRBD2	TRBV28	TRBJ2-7	CASSLVGTSVSDEQYF	TGTGCCAGCAGTTTAGTTGGGACTAGCGTCTCCGACGAGCAGTACTTC
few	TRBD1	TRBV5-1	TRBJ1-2	CASSLDTGGVNYGYTF	TGCGCCAGCAGCTTGGACACAGGGGGGGTTAACTATGGCTACACCTTC
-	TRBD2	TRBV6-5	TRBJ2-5	CATGAGAQYF	TGTGCCACTGGCGCGGGGGCCCAGTACTTC
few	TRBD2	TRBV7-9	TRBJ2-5	CASSARSGREWETQYF	TGTGCCAGCAGCGCCCGGAGCGGGAGGGAATGGGAGACCCAGTACTTC
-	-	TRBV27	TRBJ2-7	CASSLTRESYEQYF	TGTGCCAGCAGTTTAACTCGGGAGTCGTACGAGCAGTACTTC
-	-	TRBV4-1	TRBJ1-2	CASSQTGTTNGYTF	TGCGCCAGCAGCCAAACAGGGACGACGAATGGCTACACCTTC
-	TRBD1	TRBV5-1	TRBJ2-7	CASSLVSGTGDYEQYF	TGCGCCAGCAGCTTGGTCTCCGGGACAGGGGACTACGAGCAGTACTTC
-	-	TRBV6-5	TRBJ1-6	CASSLDRNHYNSPLHF	TGTGCCAGCAGTTTAGACAGGAATCACTATAATTCACCCCTCCACTTT
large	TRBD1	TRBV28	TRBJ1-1	CASSETGGMNTEAFF	TGTGCCAGCAGTGAGACAGGGGGCATGAACACTGAAGCTTTCTTT
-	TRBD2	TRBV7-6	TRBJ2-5	CASSLLAGDETQYF	TGTGCCAGCAGCTTGCTAGCGGGGGATGAGACCCAGTACTTC
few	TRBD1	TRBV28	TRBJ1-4	CASSSDRGLTNEKLFF	TGTGCCAGCAGTTCGGACAGGGGGCTGACTAATGAAAAACTGTTTTTT
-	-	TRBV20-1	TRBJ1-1	CSVPVLTEAFF	TGCAGTGTTCCTGTTCTGACTGAAGCTTTCTTT
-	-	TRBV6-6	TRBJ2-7	CASSYSWQGYEQYF	TGTGCCAGCAGTTACTCGTGGCAGGGGTACGAGCAGTACTTC
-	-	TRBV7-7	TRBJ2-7	CASSPAGGYEQYF	TGTGCTAGCAGCCCTGCCGGTGGCTACGAGCAGTACTTC
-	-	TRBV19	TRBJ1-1	CASSIVADMNTEAFF	TGTGCCAGTAGTATAGTGGCAGACATGAACACTGAAGCTTTCTTT
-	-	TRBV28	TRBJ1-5	CASSLGGQPQHF	TGTGCCAGCAGTTTGGGGGGTCAGCCCCAGCATTTT
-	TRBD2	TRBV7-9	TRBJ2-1	CASSISGNNEQFF	TGTGCCAGCAGCATTAGCGGGAACAATGAGCAGTTCTTC
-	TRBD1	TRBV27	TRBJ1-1	CASSSGGNTEAFF	TGTGCCAGCAGTTCAGGGGGGAACACTGAAGCTTTCTTT
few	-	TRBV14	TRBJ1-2	CASSQAKSRASVYYGYTF	TGTGCCAGCAGCCAAGCCAAATCCAGGGCGTCCGTTTACTATGGCTACACCTTC
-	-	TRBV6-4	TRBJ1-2	CASSDGPGSRGYTF	TGTGCCAGCAGTGACGGTCCGGGTTCTCGAGGCTACACCTTC
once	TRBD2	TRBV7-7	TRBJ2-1	CASSGLADYNEQFF	TGTGCTAGCAGCGGTCTAGCGGATTACAATGAGCAGTTCTTC
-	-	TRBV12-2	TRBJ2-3	CASRLNFFFRTSGRAADTQYF	TGTGCAAGTCGCTTAAATTTCTTTTTCAGGACTAGCGGGAGGGCCGCAGATACGCAGTATTTT
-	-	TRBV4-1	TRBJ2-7	CASSLGGFGSEQYF	TGCGCCAGCAGCCTGGGCGGGTTTGGGAGCGAGCAGTACTTC
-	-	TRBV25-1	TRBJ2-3	CASSTSTSRDLTDTQYF	TGTGCCAGCAGTACCTCCACTAGCAGGGATTTGACAGATACGCAGTATTTT
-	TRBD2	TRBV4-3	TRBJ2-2	CASSQAEAGGTMNTGELFF	TGCGCCAGCAGCCAAGCCGAGGCGGGAGGGACGATGAACACCGGGGAGCTGTTTTTT
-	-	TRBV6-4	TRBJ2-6	CASSDEEGASGANVLTF	TGTGCCAGCAGTGACGAGGAGGGAGCCTCTGGGGCCAACGTCCTGACTTTC
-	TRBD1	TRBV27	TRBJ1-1	CASSLQGLNTEAFF	TGTGCCAGCAGTCTACAGGGGCTGAACACTGAAGCTTTCTTT
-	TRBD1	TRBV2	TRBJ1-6	CASGQGESSPLHF	TGTGCCAGCGGACAGGGGGAATCTTCACCCCTCCACTTT
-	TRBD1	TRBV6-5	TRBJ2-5	CAISGTGVSGETQYF	TGTGCCATCAGTGGGACAGGGGTGAGTGGGGAGACCCAGTACTTC
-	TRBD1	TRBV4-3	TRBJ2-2	CASSQADRDTGELFF	TGCGCCAGCAGCCAGGCGGACAGGGACACCGGGGAGCTGTTTTTT
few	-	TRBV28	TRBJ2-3	CASTAGGSDTQYF	TGTGCCAGCACCGCAGGAGGGTCAGATACGCAGTATTTT